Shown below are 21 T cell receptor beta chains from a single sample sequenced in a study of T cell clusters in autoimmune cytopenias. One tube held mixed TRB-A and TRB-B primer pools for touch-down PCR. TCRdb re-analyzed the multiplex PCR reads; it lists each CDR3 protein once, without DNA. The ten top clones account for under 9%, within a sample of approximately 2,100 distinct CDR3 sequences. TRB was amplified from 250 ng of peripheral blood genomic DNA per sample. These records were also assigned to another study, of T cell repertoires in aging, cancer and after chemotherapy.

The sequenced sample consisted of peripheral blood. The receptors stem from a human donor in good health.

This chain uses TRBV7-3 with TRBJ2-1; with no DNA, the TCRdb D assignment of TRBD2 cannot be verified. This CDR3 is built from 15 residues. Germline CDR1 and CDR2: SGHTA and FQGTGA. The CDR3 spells CASSLGGLAGAEQFF.

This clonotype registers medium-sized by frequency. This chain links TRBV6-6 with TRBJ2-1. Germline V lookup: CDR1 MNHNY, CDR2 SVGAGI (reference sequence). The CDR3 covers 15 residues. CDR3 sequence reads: CASSYKDSSYNEQFF.

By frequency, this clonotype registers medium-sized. CDR3 residues: CASSLDWPHTDTQYF. V and J are TRBV28 and TRBJ2-3; TCRdb outputs TRBD1, but without DNA this stays unchecked. Germline loops: CDR1 MDHEN, CDR2 SYDVKM. CDR3 size: 15 residues.

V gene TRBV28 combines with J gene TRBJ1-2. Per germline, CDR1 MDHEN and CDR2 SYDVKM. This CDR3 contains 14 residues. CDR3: CASSLVHPMGGYTF.

CDR3 sequence: CASSLRGGGEAFF. The J gene is TRBJ1-1, the V gene TRBV7-3; TCRdb designates TRBD1, a call that cannot be tested without DNA. From germline, CDR1 is SGHTA and CDR2 FQGTGA. The CDR3 is 13 residues long.

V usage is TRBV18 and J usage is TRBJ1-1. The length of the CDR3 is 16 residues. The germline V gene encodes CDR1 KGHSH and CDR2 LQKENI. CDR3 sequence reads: CASSPFQALMNTEAFF.

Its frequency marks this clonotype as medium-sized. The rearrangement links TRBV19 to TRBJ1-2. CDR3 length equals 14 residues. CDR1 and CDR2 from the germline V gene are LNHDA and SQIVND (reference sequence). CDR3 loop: CASSILGGFYGYTF.

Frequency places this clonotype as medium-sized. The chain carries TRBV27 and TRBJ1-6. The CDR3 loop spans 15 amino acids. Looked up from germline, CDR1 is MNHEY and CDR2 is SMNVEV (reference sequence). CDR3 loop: CASSLRSDGNSPLHF.

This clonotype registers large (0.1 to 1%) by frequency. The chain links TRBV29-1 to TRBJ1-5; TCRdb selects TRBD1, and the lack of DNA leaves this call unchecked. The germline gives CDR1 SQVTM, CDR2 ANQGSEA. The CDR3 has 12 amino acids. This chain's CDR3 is CSVVQGSQPQHF. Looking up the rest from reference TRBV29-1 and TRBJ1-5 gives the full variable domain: SAVISQKPSRDICQRGTSLTIQCQVDSQVTMMFWYRQQPGQSLTLIATANQGSEATYESGFVIDKFPISRPNLTFSTLTVSNMSPEDSSIYLCSVVQGSQPQHFGDGTRLSIL.

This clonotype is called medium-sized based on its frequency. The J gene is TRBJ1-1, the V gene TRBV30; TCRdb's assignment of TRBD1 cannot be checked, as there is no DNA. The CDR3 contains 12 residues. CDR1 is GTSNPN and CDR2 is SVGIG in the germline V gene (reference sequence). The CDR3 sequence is CAWSRGGPEAFF.

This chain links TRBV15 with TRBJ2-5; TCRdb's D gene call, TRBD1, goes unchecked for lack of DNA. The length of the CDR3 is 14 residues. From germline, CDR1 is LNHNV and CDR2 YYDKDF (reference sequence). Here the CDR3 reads CASSDPGQQETQYF.

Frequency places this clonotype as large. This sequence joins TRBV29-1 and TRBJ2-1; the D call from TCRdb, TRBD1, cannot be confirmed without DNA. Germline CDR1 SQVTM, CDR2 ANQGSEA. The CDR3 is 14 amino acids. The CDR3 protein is CSVGQGNTYNEQFF.

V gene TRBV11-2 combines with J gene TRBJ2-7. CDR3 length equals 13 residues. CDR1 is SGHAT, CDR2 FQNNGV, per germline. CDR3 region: CASSSDGSYEQYF.

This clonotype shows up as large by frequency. The CDR3 spells CASSYSYAGLTGELFF. This rearrangement joins TRBV6-2 or TRBV6-3 to TRBJ2-2; TCRdb picks TRBD1, but there is no DNA to check that call. Germline CDR1 reads MNHEY; CDR2 reads SVGEGT. This CDR3 is 16 amino acids long.

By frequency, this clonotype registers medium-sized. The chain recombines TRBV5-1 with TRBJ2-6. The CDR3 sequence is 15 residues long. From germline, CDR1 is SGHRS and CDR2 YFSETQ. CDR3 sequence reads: CASSPSDSGANVLTF.

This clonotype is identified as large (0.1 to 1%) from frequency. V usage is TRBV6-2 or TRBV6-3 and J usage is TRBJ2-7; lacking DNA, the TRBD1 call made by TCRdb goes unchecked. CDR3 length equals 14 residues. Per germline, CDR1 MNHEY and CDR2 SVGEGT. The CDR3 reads CASRDRDSSYEQYF.

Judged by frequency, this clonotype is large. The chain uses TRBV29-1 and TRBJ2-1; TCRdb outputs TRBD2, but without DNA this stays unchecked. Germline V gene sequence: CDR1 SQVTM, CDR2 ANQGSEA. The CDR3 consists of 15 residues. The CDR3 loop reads CSVERLAVRYNEQFF.

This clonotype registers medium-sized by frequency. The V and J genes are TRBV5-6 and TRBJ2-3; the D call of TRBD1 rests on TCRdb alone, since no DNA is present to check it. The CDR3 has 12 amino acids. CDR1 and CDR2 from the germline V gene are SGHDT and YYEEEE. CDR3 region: CASSLVAGAQYF. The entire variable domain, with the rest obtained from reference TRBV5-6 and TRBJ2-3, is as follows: DAGVTQSPTHLIKTRGQQVTLRCSPKSGHDTVSWYQQALGQGPQFIFQYYEEEERQRGNFPDRFSGHQFPNYSSELNVNALLLGDSALYLCASSLVAGAQYFGPGTRLTVL.

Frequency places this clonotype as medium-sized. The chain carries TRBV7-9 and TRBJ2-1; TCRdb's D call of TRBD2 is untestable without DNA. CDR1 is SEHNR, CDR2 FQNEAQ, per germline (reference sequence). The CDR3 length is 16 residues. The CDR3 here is CASSSTLAGEINEQFF.

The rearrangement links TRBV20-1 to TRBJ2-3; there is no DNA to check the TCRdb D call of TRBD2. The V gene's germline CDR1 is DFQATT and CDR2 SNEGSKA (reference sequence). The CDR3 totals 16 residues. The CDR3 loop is CSAYRTSGGLTDTQYF.

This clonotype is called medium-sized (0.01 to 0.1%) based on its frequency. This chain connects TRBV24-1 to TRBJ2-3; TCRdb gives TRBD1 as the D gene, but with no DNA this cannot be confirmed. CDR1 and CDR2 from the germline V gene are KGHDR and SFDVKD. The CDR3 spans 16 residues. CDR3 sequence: CATSDPGQGEADTQYF.